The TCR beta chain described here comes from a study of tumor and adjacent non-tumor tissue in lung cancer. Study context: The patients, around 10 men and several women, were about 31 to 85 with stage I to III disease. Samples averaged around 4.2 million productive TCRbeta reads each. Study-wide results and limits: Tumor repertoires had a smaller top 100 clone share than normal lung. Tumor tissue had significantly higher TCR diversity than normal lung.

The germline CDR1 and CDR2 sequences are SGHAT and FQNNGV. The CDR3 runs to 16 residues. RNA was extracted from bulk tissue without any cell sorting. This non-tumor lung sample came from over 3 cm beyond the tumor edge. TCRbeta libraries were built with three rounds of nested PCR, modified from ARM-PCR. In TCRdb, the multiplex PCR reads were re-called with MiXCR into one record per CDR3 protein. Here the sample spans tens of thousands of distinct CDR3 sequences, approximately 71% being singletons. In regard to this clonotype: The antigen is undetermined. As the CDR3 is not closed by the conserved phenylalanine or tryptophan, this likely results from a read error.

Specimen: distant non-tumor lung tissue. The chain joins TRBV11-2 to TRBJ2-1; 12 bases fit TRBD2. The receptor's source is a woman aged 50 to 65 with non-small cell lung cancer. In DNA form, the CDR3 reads TGTGTCAGCAGCTTACCCCTAGCGGGAGGGGGGAATGAGCAGTTCCTC. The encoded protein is CVSSLPLAGGGNEQFL.